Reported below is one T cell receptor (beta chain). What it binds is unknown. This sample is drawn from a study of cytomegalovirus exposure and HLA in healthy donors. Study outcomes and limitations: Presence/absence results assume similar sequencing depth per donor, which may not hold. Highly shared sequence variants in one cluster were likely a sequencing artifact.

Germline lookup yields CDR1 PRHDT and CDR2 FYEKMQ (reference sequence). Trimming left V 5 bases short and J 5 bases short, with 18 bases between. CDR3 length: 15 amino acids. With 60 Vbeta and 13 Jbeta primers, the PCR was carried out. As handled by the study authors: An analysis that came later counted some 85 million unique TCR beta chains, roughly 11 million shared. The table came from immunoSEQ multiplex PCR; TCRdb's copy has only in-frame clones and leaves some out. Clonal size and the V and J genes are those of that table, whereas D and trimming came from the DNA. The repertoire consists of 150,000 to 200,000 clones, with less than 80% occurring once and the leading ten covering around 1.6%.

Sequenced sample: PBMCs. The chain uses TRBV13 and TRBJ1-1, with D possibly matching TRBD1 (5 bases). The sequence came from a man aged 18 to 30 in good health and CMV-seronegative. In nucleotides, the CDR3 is TGTGCCAGCAGCCTCGCAGGGCGGGAGAGGACTGAAGCTTTCTTT. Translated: CASSLAGRERTEAFF.